The clone carrying this T cell receptor beta chain appeared once. Sequencing of TCR beta was performed on blood CD8+ T cells and on blood CD4+ T cells. Negative isolation was used for CD8+ and CD4+ T cells, and FACS enrichment was applied to TEMRA cells. Germline V gene sequence: CDR1 SQVTM, CDR2 ANQGSEA. Trimming stripped 2 bases from V and 1 base from J, with 5 bases between. There are 12 residues in the CDR3. This sample is part of a study of CD8 T cells in Susac syndrome. An input of roughly 0.5 to 1 ug of RNA was subjected to reverse transcription using random hexamers. The authors amplified TCR beta CDR3 across 54 Vbeta and 13 Jbeta using immunoSEQ multiplex PCR. TCRdb called the immunoSEQ multiplex PCR reads again in MiXCR, with one record for every CDR3 protein. The sample consists of 160,000 or so distinct CDR3 sequences, 85% to 95% of them appearing once.

The sequencing sample was made of CD4+ T cells from PBMCs. This clonotype was sampled from a human donor in good health. The rearrangement uses TRBV29-1 and TRBJ1-1; no reliable D call. The CDR3 nucleotides read TGCAGCGTTGAAAAGGCGAACACTGAAGCTTTCTTT. Residues: CSVEKANTEAFF.